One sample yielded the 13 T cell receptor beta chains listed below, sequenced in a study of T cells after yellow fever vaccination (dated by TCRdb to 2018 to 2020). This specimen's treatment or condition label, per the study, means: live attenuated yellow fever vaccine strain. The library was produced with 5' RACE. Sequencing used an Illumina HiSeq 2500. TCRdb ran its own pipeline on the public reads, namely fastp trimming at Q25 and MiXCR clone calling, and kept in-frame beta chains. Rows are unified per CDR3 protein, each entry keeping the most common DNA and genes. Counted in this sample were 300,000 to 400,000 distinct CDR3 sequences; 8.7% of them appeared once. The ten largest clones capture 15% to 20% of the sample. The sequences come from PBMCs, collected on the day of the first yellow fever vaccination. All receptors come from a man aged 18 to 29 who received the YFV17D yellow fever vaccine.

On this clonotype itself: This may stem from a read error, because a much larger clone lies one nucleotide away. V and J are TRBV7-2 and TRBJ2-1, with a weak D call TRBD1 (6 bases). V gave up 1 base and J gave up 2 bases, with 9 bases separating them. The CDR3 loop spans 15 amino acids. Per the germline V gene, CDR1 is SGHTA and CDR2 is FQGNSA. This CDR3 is CASSLGGRPYNEQFF. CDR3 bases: TGTGCCAGCAGCTTAGGGGGGCGTCCCTACAATGAGCAGTTCTTC. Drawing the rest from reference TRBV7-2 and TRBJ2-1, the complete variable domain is GAGVSQSPSNKVTEKGKDVELRCDPISGHTALYWYRQSLGQGLEFLIYFQGNSAPDKSGLPSDRFSAERTGGSVSTLTIQRTQQEDSAVYLCASSLGGRPYNEQFFGPGTRLTVL.

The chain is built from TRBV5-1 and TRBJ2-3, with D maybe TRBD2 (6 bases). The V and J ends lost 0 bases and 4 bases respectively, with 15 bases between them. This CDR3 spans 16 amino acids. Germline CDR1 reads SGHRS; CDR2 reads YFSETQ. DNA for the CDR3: TGCGCCAGCAGCTTGGAGAGTGGAGGGGTAGCAGATACGCAGTATTTT. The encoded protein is CASSLESGGVADTQYF. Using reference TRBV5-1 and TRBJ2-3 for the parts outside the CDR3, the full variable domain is KAGVTQTPRYLIKTRGQQVTLSCSPISGHRSVSWYQQTPGQGLQFLFEYFSETQRNKGNFPGRFSGRQFSNSRSEMNVSTLELGDSALYLCASSLESGGVADTQYFGPGTRLTVL.

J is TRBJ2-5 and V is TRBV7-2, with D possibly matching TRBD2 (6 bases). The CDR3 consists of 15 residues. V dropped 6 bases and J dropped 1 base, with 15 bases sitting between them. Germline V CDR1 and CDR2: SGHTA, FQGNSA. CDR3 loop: CASSFTRDFQETQYF. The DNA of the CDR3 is TGTGCCAGCAGTTTCACCCGGGACTTCCAAGAGACCCAGTACTTC.

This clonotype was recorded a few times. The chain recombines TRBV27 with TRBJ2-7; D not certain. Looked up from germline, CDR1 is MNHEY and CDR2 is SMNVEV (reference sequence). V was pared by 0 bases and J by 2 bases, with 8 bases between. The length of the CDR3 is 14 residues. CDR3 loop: CASSLSADTYEQYF. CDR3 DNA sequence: TGTGCCAGCAGTTTATCCGCTGATACCTACGAGCAGTACTTC.

CDR3 protein: CASSQGGGDTDTQYF. For the CDR3, the DNA is TGCGCCAGCAGCCAAGGAGGAGGGGACACAGATACGCAGTATTTT. The chain employs TRBV4-3 and TRBJ2-3, with a possible D match to TRBD2 (6 bases). V lost 1 base and J lost 2, with 10 bases in between. The germline CDR1 and CDR2 sequences are LGHNA and YSLEER. This CDR3 contains 15 residues.

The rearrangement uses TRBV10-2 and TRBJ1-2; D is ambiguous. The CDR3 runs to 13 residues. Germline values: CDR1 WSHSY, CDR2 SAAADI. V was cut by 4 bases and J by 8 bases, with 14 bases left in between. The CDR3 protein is CASSVFRGNGYTF. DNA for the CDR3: TGCGCCAGCAGTGTATTCCGGGGTAACGGCTACACCTTC.

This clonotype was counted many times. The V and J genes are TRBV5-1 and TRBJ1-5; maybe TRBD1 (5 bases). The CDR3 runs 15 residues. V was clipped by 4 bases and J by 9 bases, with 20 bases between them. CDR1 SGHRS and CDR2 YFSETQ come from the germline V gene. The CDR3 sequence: CASSPGGADYGPQHF. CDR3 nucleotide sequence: TGCGCCAGCAGCCCGGGGGGTGCAGATTATGGGCCCCAGCATTTT.

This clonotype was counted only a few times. The DNA of the CDR3 is TGTGCCAGCAGTTTAAGGGACAGGGGCCCCGGGGAGCTGTTTTTT. This sequence encodes CASSLRDRGPGELFF. This chain uses TRBV12-3 or TRBV12-4 with TRBJ2-2; TRBD1 matches 10 bases. V lost 2 bases to trimming and J lost 6 bases; unmatched junction nucleotides: 3. The CDR3 is 15 amino acids.

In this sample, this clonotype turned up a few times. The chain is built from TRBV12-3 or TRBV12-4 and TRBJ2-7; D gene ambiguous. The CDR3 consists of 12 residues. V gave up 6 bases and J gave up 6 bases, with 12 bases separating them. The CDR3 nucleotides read TGTGCCAGCAGGGACCACGCGCGCGAGCAGTACTTC. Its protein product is CASRDHAREQYF.

The CDR3 protein is CASSPRTAISYEQYV. CDR3 in DNA: TGTGCCAGCAGCCCCCGGACGGCGATCTCCTACGAGCAGTACGTC. The chain employs TRBV28 and TRBJ2-7; unclear D gene. Looked up from germline, CDR1 is MDHEN and CDR2 is SYDVKM. Trimming took 6 bases from V and 0 from J, leaving 15 bases between them. The CDR3 consists of 15 residues.

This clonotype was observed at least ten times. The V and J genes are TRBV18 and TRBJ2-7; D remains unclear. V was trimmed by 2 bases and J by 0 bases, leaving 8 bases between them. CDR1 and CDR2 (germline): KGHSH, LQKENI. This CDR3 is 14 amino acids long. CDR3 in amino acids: CASSPGQSSYEQYF. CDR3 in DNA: TGTGCCAGCTCACCAGGTCAGAGCTCCTACGAGCAGTACTTC.

The CDR3 DNA is TGTGCCAGCAGTTCCGGGACAGCGATGGGCTACACCTTC. As protein: CASSSGTAMGYTF. The chain carries TRBV12-3 or TRBV12-4 and TRBJ1-2, with 7 bases identical to TRBD1. The CDR3 is made up of 13 amino acids. After removal of 4 bases from V and 8 bases from J, the junction contained 7 bases not matched to a gene.

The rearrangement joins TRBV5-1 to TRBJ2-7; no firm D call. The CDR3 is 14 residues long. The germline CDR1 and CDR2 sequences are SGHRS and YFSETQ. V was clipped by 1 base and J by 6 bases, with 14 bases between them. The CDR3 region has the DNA TGCGCCAGCAGCTTGATACCAGCCTACGGCGAGCAGTACGTC. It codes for CASSLIPAYGEQYV.